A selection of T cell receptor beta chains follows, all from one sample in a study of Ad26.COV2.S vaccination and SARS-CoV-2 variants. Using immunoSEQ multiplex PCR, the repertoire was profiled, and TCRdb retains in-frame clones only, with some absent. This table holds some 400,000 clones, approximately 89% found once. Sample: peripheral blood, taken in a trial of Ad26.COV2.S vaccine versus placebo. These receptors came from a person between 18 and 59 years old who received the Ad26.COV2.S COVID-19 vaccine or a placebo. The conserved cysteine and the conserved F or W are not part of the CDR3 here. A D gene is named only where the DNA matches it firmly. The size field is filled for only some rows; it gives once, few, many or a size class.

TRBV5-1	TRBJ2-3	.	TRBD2	ASSSGTSLDTQY
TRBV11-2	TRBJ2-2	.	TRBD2	ASSSNPLAGGNTGELF
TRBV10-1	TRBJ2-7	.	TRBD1	ASSERTGYEQY
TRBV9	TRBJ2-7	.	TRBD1	ASSGTGTGTGEEQY
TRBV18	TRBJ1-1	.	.	ASSPRDRGNTEAF
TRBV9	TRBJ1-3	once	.	ASSKEGSGISGNTIY
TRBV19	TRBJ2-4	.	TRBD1	ASSMGTGTGNIQY
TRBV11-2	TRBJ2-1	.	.	ASSLGPRRSYNEQF
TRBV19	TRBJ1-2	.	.	ASRQGFYGYT
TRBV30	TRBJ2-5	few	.	AWSVQATRETQY
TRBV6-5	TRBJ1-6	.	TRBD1	ASTLTGESYSPLH
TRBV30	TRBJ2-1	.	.	AWSVFGEQF
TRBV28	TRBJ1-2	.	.	ASLGAGRPGGYT
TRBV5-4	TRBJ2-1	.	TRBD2	ASSLRVREGPRFNEQF
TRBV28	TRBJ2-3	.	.	ASTNTDTQY
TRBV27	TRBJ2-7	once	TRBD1	ASSRTGDSRWSGEQY
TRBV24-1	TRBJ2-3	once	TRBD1	ATSDLRPDRGRDTQY